This T cell receptor beta chain was documented in a study of cytomegalovirus exposure and HLA in healthy donors. The ends lost 5 bases at V and 6 bases at J; junction bases unmatched: 11. Germline lookup yields CDR1 SGHAT and CDR2 FQNNGV. The CDR3 contains 15 residues. Primers for the PCR totalled 60 Vbeta and 13 Jbeta. The repertoire was sequenced with immunoSEQ multiplex PCR; TCRdb's copy has only in-frame clones and lacks some. The sample lists around 150,000 clones, approximately 70% occurring once. Concerning this clone itself: The antigen remains unidentified.

Points from the study as a whole: A later analysis linked a missense variant in DCLRE1C to the trimming of TCR beta V and J genes. A later analysis found that most CMV-associated TCR beta chains appeared HLA-restricted.

Sequences were obtained from PBMCs. The chain is built from TRBV11-2 and TRBJ2-3; 7 positions match TRBD2. This TCR came from a man in his forties in good health and CMV-seropositive. The DNA of the CDR3 is TGTGCCAGCAGCCCCAGAAGCGGGGTGGCGGATACGCAGTATTTT. It encodes CASSPRSGVADTQYF.